One and the same sample provided the 3 T cell receptor beta chains below, sequenced in a study of T cell repertoires in breast cancer. Paired alpha-beta TCRs of CD8+ T cells were analyzed by expanded emulsion RT-PCR. Blocking oligonucleotides added to a second nested PCR suppressed unpaired genes. TCRdb itself ran the emulsion pairing reads through MiXCR, one entry per CDR3 protein. There are approximately 37,000 distinct CDR3 sequences in the sample; about 50% occur only once, and less than 70% lies in the top ten. The sequenced sample was CD8+ T cells. The source is a pool of human donors with breast cancer or a healthy control (not recorded which).

This clonotype has only one observation. The chain has TRBV7-3 and TRBJ2-3; 7 positions agree with TRBD2. Germline V gene lookup returns CDR1 SGHTA and CDR2 FQGTGA. V was pared by 2 bases and J by 5 bases, with 7 bases of the junction left unmatched. This CDR3 has 15 residues. CDR3 bases: TGTGCCAGCAGCTTATCGGGGGGTGCCGGAGATACGCAGTATTTT. Amino acid sequence: CASSLSGGAGDTQYF.

Concerning this clonotype: The junction departs from the called germline gene at one end, perhaps through a read error. The genes are TRBV7-2 and TRBJ1-4; D remains unclear. Germline V gene data show CDR1 as SGHTA and CDR2 as FQGNSA. The CDR3 sequence is 14 residues long. The CDR3 nucleotides read TGTGCCTGCAGCTTAAGAGATACTAATGAAAAACTGTTTTTT. This encodes CACSLRDTNEKLFF.

This chain links TRBV14 with TRBJ2-1, with D uncertain. This CDR3 comprises 12 residues. Germline loops: CDR1 SGHDN, CDR2 FVKESK. Trimming removed 0 bases at V and 8 bases at J, with 5 bases between. CDR3 sequence reads: CASSQDDDEQFF. DNA of the CDR3: TGTGCCAGCAGCCAAGATGACGATGAGCAGTTCTTC.